The entry below describes one T cell receptor beta chain. Its matching antigen is unknown. Relative to the germline gene, one junction end is altered; a read error may explain this. Generated by immunoSEQ multiplex PCR, the TCRdb table keeps only in-frame clones and is missing some. The sample contains tens of thousands of clones, nearly 90% of which appear only once. This entry is derived from a study of OX40 agonist ivuxolimab in advanced cancers. The wider study: The patients received ivuxolimab by intravenous route every 2 weeks at 0.01 to 10 mg/kg. Study-wide points: Among expanded peripheral T cells, antigen specificity went undetermined. Both CD4+ and CD8+ T cell populations in blood had undergone clonal expansion by week 6 at 0.1 to 3.0 mg/kg.

The CDR3 loop spans 14 amino acids. Germline V CDR1 and CDR2: SEHNR, FQNEAQ (reference sequence). The material was CD4+ or CD8+ T cells sorted from blood, obtained in a trial of the OX40 agonist ivuxolimab. The chain joins TRBV7-9 to TRBJ1-1; the D is unclear. The clonotype originates from an adult with an advanced solid tumor such as melanoma, head and neck, liver or kidney cancer. The CDR3 DNA reads TGTGCCAGCAGCTTAGTGGCGGCGAACAGTGAAGCTTTCTTT. Protein: CASSLVAANSEAFF.